The 16 T cell receptor beta chains below were found in one sample sequenced in a study of Ad26.COV2.S vaccination and SARS-CoV-2 variants. TCRdb's table, derived via immunoSEQ multiplex PCR, lists solely in-frame clones and lacks some. The sample carries about 450,000 clones, roughly nine tenths recorded once. As to treatment: around 19 received Ad26.COV2.S at low or high dose, single or two shots; roughly five received placebo; per-sample allocation not given. It was on day 63 after the first vaccine or placebo injection that samples were taken. Material: peripheral blood, obtained in a trial of Ad26.COV2.S vaccine versus placebo. The receptor source for this set is a person aged 18-65 years who received the Ad26.COV2.S COVID-19 vaccine or a placebo.

CDR3 residues: CAWSQTRETQYF. CDR3 bases: TGTGCCTGGAGTCAAACTCGAGAGACCCAGTACTTC. V usage is TRBV30 and J usage is TRBJ2-5; no firm D call. Trimming took 2 bases from V and 4 from J, leaving 8 bases between them. CDR1 and CDR2 from the germline V gene are GTSNPN and SVGIG (reference sequence). The CDR3 totals 12 residues.

The J gene is TRBJ1-4, the V gene TRBV5-1; D gene uncertain. The V and J ends lost 1 base and 3 bases respectively, with 10 bases between them. The CDR3 extends over 15 amino acids. Per germline, CDR1 SGHRS and CDR2 YFSETQ. The CDR3 protein is CASSLSVGANEKLFF. CDR3 nucleotides: TGCGCCAGCAGCTTGAGTGTTGGGGCTAATGAAAAACTGTTTTTT.

This chain uses TRBV18 with TRBJ2-1; D gene unclear. The germline gives CDR1 KGHSH, CDR2 LQKENI. This CDR3 has 20 amino acids. V was pared by 0 bases and J by 2 bases, with 23 bases between. The CDR3 region is CASSPPKAPRVSETYNEQFF. In nucleotides, the CDR3 is TGTGCCAGCTCACCACCGAAGGCGCCTAGGGTTTCCGAGACCTACAATGAGCAGTTCTTC.

This chain joins TRBV7-2 and TRBJ2-3; 10 nucleotides line up with TRBD2. V shed 5 bases, J shed 4 bases, and the junction held 6 bases outside the gene matches. Germline CDR1 SGHTA, CDR2 FQGNSA. This CDR3 region has 15 residues. The CDR3: CASSVSGGAADTQYF. For the CDR3, the DNA is TGTGCCAGCAGCGTGAGCGGGGGGGCCGCAGATACGCAGTATTTT.

V gene TRBV18 combines with J gene TRBJ1-2; 9 nucleotides match TRBD1. The V gene end was trimmed by 0 bases and the J gene end by 2 bases; junction bases not matched to a gene: 7. The CDR3 consists of 17 residues. The V gene's germline CDR1 is KGHSH and CDR2 LQKENI. CDR3 sequence reads: CASSPPNGGQGNYGYTF. The CDR3 nucleotides are TGTGCCAGCTCACCACCGAATGGGGGACAGGGAAACTATGGCTACACCTTC.

The genes are TRBV4-3 and TRBJ1-1; 7 bases agree with TRBD1. Germline V gives CDR1 LGHNA, CDR2 YSLEER. V trimming: 3 bases; J trimming: 4 bases; junction bases outside the gene matches: 11. The CDR3 is made up of 16 amino acids. The CDR3 DNA reads as TGCGCCAGCAGCCACCCCGTCACAGGGGTCGGCACTGAAGCTTTCTTT. Translated: CASSHPVTGVGTEAFF.

The rearrangement uses TRBV4-3 and TRBJ1-4; D remains ambiguous. Per the germline V gene, CDR1 is LGHNA and CDR2 is YSLEER. Trimming pared 1 base from V and 8 bases from J, leaving 20 bases between. This CDR3 has 17 amino acids. CDR3 nucleotide sequence: TGCGCCAGCAGCCAAGGGGCGTTAGGGCAGGTCGGCGAAAAACTGTTTTTT. The encoded protein is CASSQGALGQVGEKLFF.

The V and J genes are TRBV5-4 and TRBJ2-1; 11 bases are a match to TRBD1. The CDR3 loop spans 15 amino acids. Germline V gene sequence: CDR1 SGHNT, CDR2 YYREEE (reference sequence). V gave up 4 bases and J gave up 8 bases; unmatched junction bases: 8. CDR3 nucleotide sequence: TGTGCCAGCAGCCCCGGACAGGGGGCGAGGGATGAGCAGTTCTTC. It is translated as CASSPGQGARDEQFF.

This chain uses TRBV9 with TRBJ1-5; the D gene is possibly TRBD1 (6 bases). Trimming removed 0 bases from V and 5 bases from J, with 12 bases in between. The germline CDR1 and CDR2 sequences are SGDLS and YYNGEE. The CDR3 extends over 15 amino acids. In nucleotides, the CDR3 is TGTGCCAGCAGCGTAGATCCAGGGGCCCATCAGCCCCAGCATTTT. Translating gives CASSVDPGAHQPQHF. Looking up the rest from reference TRBV9 and TRBJ1-5 gives the full variable domain: DSGVTQTPKHLITATGQRVTLRCSPRSGDLSVYWYQQSLDQGLQFLIQYYNGEERAKGNILERFSAQQFPDLHSELNLSSLELGDSALYFCASSVDPGAHQPQHFGDGTRLSIL.

The chain couples TRBV6-2 or TRBV6-3 to TRBJ1-1; unclear D gene. Deletions cut 2 bases from V and 11 bases from J, with 12 bases between. The CDR3 has 12 residues. CDR1 is MNHEY and CDR2 is SVGEGT in the germline V gene. The CDR3 is CASSYAELQAFF. The CDR3 nucleotides read TGTGCCAGCAGTTACGCTGAACTTCAGGCTTTCTTT.

V usage is TRBV18 and J usage is TRBJ2-2; D not certain. The V gene lost 4 bases and the J gene lost 2 bases, with 14 bases spanning the gap. Germline CDR1 and CDR2: KGHSH and LQKENI. The length of the CDR3 is 16 residues. The CDR3 sequence: CASSLARPKNTGELFF. CDR3 sequence (DNA): TGTGCCAGCTCACTCGCCCGGCCGAAAAACACCGGGGAGCTGTTTTTT.

This chain links TRBV25-1 with TRBJ2-7; TRBD1 matches 7 bases. The length of the CDR3 is 14 residues. V trimming: 3 bases; J trimming: 2 bases; junction bases outside the gene matches: 4. Germline CDR1 is MGHDK and CDR2 is SYGVNS. As DNA, the CDR3 is TGTGCCAGCAGTGATTGGGGACAGCCCTACGAGCAGTACTTC. Translated: CASSDWGQPYEQYF.

V usage is TRBV24-1 and J usage is TRBJ2-2; no firm D call. The V gene lost 4 bases and the J gene lost 1 base, with 9 bases spanning the gap. The CDR3 has 15 amino acids. Germline V lookup: CDR1 KGHDR, CDR2 SFDVKD. CDR3 sequence: CATSDPRLNTGELFF. For the CDR3, the DNA is TGTGCCACCAGTGACCCCCGACTGAACACCGGGGAGCTGTTTTTT.

The V call is TRBV19, the J call TRBJ2-5; TRBD1 might be the D (6 bases). This CDR3 has 15 residues. The germline CDR1 and CDR2 sequences are LNHDA and SQIVND (reference sequence). V was clipped by 3 bases and J by 5 bases, with 16 bases between them. Here the CDR3 reads CASSMYRGFRETQYF. The DNA for the CDR3 is TGTGCCAGTAGTATGTATAGGGGGTTCCGGGAGACCCAGTACTTC.

The chain joins TRBV28 to TRBJ1-5; a weak D match, TRBD1 (5 bases). Germline V CDR1 and CDR2: MDHEN, SYDVKM. Trimming pared 8 bases from V and 2 bases from J, leaving 16 bases between. The CDR3 is made up of 15 amino acids. The CDR3 DNA is TGTGCCAGCGGCAGGCAGGGTAGAGGCAATCAGCCCCAGCATTTT. Its translation is CASGRQGRGNQPQHF.

The chain links TRBV18 to TRBJ1-3; unclear D gene. In germline, CDR1 is KGHSH, CDR2 LQKENI. Trimming removed 0 bases from V and 2 bases from J, with 8 bases in between. The CDR3 is 15 amino acids. CDR3 amino acids: CASSPPSRTGNTIYF. The CDR3 bases are TGTGCCAGCTCACCACCTTCCCGGACTGGAAACACCATATATTTT.